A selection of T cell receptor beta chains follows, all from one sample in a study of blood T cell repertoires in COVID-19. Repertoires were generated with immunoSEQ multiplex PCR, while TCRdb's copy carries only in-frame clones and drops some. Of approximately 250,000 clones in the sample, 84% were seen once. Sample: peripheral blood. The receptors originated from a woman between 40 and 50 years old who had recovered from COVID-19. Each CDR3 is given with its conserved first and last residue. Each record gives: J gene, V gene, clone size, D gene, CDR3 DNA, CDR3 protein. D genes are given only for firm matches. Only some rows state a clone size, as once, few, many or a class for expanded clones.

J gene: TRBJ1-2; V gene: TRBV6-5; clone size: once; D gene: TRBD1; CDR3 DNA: TGTGCCAGCAGTTACTCTCCGGACAGGGCTAACTATGGCTACACCTTC; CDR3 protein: CASSYSPDRANYGYTF
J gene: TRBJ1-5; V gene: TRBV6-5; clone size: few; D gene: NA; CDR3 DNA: TGTGCCAGCTGGGCCCGGATTACCAATCAGCCCCAGCATTTT; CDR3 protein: CASWARITNQPQHF
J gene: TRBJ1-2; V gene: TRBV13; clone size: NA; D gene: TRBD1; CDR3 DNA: TGTGCCAGCAGCCCCCGTCCCGGGACAGGGAGCTATGGCTACACCTTC; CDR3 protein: CASSPRPGTGSYGYTF
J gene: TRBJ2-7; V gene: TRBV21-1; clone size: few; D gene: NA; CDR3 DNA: TGTGCCAGCAGCAAAAGGACAGGGGGCTACGAGCAGTACTTC; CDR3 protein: CASSKRTGGYEQYF
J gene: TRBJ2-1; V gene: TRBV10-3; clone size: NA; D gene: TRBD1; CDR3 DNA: TGTGCCATCAGTGATGACCGGGACAGGGGCCCTCTTCGAGAGCAGTTCTTC; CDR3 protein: CAISDDRDRGPLREQFF
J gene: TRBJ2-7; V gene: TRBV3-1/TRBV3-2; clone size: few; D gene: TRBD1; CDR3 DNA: TGTGCCAGCAGCCCGGGACAGACAAACTACGAGCAGTACTTC; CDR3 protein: CASSPGQTNYEQYF
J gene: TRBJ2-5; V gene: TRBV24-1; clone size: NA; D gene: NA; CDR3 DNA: TGTGCCACCAGTGACCCGGGACATCAAGAGACCCAGTACTTC; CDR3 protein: CATSDPGHQETQYF
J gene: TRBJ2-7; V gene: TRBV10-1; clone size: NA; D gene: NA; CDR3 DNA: TGCGCCACCAGGGCCCCCACAGGCTTAACCTACGAGCAGTACTTC; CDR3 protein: CATRAPTGLTYEQYF
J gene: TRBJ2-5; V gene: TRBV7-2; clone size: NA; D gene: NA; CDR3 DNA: TGTGCCAGCAGACGGAACTATGAAGAGACCCAGTACTTC; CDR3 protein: CASRRNYEETQYF
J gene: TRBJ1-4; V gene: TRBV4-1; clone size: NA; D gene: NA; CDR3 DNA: TGCGCCAGCAGGTCACAGACCGAAATTAATGAAAAACTGTTTTTT; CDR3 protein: CASRSQTEINEKLFF
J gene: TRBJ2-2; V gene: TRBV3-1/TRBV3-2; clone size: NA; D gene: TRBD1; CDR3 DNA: TGTGCCAGCAGCGACCCGACAGGGGGCCTCACCGGGGAGCTGTTTTTT; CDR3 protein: CASSDPTGGLTGELFF
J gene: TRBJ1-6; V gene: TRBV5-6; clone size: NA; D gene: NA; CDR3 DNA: TGTGCCAGCAGCTTGGGGTCGGCTGGGGCTTCACCCCTCCACTTT; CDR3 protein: CASSLGSAGASPLHF
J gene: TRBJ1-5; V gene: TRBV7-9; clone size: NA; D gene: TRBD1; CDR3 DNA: TGTGCCAGCAGCTCACAATACGGGACAGGGTTTCAGCCCCAGCATTTT; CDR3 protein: CASSSQYGTGFQPQHF
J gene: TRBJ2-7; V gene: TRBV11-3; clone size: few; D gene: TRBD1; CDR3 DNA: TGTGCCAGCAGCTTAGCGGGACAGTCAATCGACGAGCAGTACTTC; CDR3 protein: CASSLAGQSIDEQYF
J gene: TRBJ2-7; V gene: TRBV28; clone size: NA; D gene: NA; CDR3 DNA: TGTGCCAGCAGTCCCATGGACAACTACGAGCAGTACTTC; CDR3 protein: CASSPMDNYEQYF
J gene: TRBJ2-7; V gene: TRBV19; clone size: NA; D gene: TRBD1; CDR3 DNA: TGTGCCAGTAGGGACAGGGCCTACGAGCAGTACTTC; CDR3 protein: CASRDRAYEQYF
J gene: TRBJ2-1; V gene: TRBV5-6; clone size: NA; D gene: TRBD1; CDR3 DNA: TGTGCCAGCAGCGGACAGGCAGGGGGCTCCTACAATGAGCAGTTCTTC; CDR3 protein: CASSGQAGGSYNEQFF
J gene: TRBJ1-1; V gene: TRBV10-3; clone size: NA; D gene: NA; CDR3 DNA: TGTGCCATCAGTGAAGGTCTTTTGAGACAGCGAGGAAAGGGGGCTTTCTTT; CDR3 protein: CAISEGLLRQRGKGAFF
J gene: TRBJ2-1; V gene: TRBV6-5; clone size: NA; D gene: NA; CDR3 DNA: TGTGCCAGCATTAGACTGGGAGCCTCCTACAATGAGCAGTTCTTC; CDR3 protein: CASIRLGASYNEQFF
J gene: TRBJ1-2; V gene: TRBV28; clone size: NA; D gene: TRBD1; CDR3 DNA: TGTGCCAGCAGTTTAGGACAGGGGGCCTTATCTGGCTACACCTTC; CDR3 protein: CASSLGQGALSGYTF
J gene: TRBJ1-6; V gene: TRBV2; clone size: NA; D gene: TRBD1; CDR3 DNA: TGTGCCAGCAGCCAGGGGGTCTCCTATAATTCACCCCTCCACTTT; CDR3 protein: CASSQGVSYNSPLHF
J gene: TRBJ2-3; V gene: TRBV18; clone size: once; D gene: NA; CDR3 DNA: TGTGCCAGCTCACCAACTAGCACAGATACGCAGTATTTT; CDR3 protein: CASSPTSTDTQYF
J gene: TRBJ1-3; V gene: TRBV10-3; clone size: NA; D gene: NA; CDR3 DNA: TGTGCCAGTAGGACAGTCCCTGGAAACACCATATATTTT; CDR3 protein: CASRTVPGNTIYF
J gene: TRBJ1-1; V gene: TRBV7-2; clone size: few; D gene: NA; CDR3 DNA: TGTGCCAGCAGCTTAGCGGCCGGGTTAAGCACTGAAGCTTTCTTT; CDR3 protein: CASSLAAGLSTEAFF
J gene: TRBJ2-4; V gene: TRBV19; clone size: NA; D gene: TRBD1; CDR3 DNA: TGTGCCAGTAGTATCCAGTTTAGGACAGGGCTGATCGGGGCCAAAAACATTCAGTACTTC; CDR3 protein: CASSIQFRTGLIGAKNIQYF
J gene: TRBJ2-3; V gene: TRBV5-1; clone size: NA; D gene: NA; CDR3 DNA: TGCGCCAGCACCGCAGGGGGGCCCACAGATACGCAGTATTTT; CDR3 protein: CASTAGGPTDTQYF
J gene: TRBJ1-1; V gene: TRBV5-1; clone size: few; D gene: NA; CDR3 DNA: TGCGCCAGCAGCTTGGGGGAGGCTCGCACTGAAGCTTTCTTT; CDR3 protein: CASSLGEARTEAFF